The 5 T cell receptor beta chains in this list originate from one sample, sequenced in a study of PD-1 blockade in classical Hodgkin lymphoma. Time point specified: newly diagnosed, previously untreated cHL patient sample. The data were produced by immunoSEQ multiplex PCR, yet TCRdb's version contains in-frame clones alone and is incomplete. The sample lists about 16,000 clones; approximately 92% were seen once. The source material was peripheral blood mononuclear cells (PBMCs). All receptors derive from a human donor with classical Hodgkin lymphoma.

The chain uses TRBV28 and TRBJ1-2; unclear D gene. The CDR3 spans 15 residues. Trimming stripped 4 bases from V and 5 bases from J, with 17 bases between. Per germline, CDR1 MDHEN and CDR2 SYDVKM. CDR3 region: CASSSPLGGLYGYTF. The CDR3 DNA follows: TGTGCCAGCAGTTCCCCTTTGGGCGGACTTTATGGCTACACCTTC.

This chain uses TRBV7-2 with TRBJ1-3, with D uncertain. CDR3 size: 15 residues. Trimming pared 1 base from V and 0 bases from J, leaving 7 bases between. Per the germline V gene, CDR1 is SGHTA and CDR2 is FQGNSA. The DNA of the CDR3 is TGTGCCAGCAGCTTAGGGCCCTACTCTGGAAACACCATATATTTT. Amino acid sequence: CASSLGPYSGNTIYF.

The rearrangement joins TRBV28 to TRBJ2-3, with D perhaps assigned TRBD1 or TRBD2 (5 bases each). CDR1 MDHEN and CDR2 SYDVKM come from the germline V gene. Deletions cut 4 bases from V and 5 bases from J, with 10 bases between. This CDR3 is 13 amino acids long. CDR3: CASSSGGGDTQYF. CDR3 DNA sequence: TGTGCCAGCAGTTCGGGTGGGGGAGATACGCAGTATTTT.

The gene calls are TRBV23-1 and TRBJ2-7, with a weak D call TRBD2 (6 bases). TRBV23-1 is an ORF, with its function uncertain. This CDR3 is 14 amino acids long. The germline V and J ends were trimmed by 6 bases and 7 bases, with 19 bases remaining between them. CDR3 sequence (DNA): TGCGCCAGCAGAAATGGGGACTCCGTGGGAGAGCAGTACTTC. It is translated as CASRNGDSVGEQYF.

J is TRBJ2-1 and V is TRBV5-1; D possibly uses TRBD1 or TRBD2 (6 bases each). Looked up from germline, CDR1 is SGHRS and CDR2 is YFSETQ. This CDR3 has 16 residues. Trimming stripped 6 bases from V and 0 bases from J, with 16 bases between. The CDR3 reads CASNTESGASYNEQFF. In nucleotides, the CDR3 is TGCGCCAGCAACACGGAGTCGGGGGCCTCCTACAATGAGCAGTTCTTC.